The text below deals with one TCR beta chain. In the authors' workflow: Estimated nucleated cell counts came from reference gene primer amplification. Clones were sequenced by immunoSEQ multiplex PCR, and TCRdb holds only the in-frame ones, with some missing. V, J and clone size are those of that table, while D and trimming were read from the DNA. The sample consists of some 80,000 clones, 85% to 90% of them appearing once. The length of the CDR3 is 16 residues. This specimen belongs to a study of blood T cell repertoires in COVID-19. Study overall: Samples taken during acute and convalescent COVID-19 were collected in the United States, Italy and Spain. Sources were T cells, B-cell-depleted T cells, or PBMCs; the material itself was cDNA or gDNA.

This rearrangement joins TRBV21-1 to TRBJ2-5; the D segment call TRBD2 is taken from the table without a DNA check. TRBV21-1 is recorded as a pseudogene. The sequence was collected from an elderly man with active or convalescent COVID-19. The sample comprised peripheral blood. CDR3 sequence: CASSPTSGNVEETQYF. The CDR3 coding sequence is TGTGCCAGCAGCCCGACTAGCGGGAACGTGGAAGAGACCCAGTACTTC.